This T cell receptor (beta chain) comes out of a study of cytomegalovirus exposure and HLA in healthy donors. Findings of the study overall: Being productive about 87% or about 30% of the time was typical of most TCR beta V segments in an earlier analysis.

The donors (healthy individuals) were bone marrow donors. The PCR made use of 60 Vbeta and 13 Jbeta primers. Generated by immunoSEQ multiplex PCR, the TCRdb table keeps only in-frame clones and is missing some. The sample yields around 110,000 clones, 55% to 65% seen once. Per germline, CDR1 MDHEN and CDR2 SYDVKM. CDR3 size: 15 residues. V shed 3 bases and J 6 bases; nucleotides not matched to a gene: 6. Worth noting for this clone: Its antigen is undetermined.

The TCR was taken from a woman aged 40 to 55 in good health and CMV-seropositive. The J gene is TRBJ1-5, the V gene TRBV28, with 9 bases lining up with TRBD1. The sequenced material came from PBMCs. The CDR3 DNA is TGTGCCAGCAGTTTCCCACAGGGGGCGCTTCAGCCCCAGCATTTT. This translates into CASSFPQGALQPQHF.